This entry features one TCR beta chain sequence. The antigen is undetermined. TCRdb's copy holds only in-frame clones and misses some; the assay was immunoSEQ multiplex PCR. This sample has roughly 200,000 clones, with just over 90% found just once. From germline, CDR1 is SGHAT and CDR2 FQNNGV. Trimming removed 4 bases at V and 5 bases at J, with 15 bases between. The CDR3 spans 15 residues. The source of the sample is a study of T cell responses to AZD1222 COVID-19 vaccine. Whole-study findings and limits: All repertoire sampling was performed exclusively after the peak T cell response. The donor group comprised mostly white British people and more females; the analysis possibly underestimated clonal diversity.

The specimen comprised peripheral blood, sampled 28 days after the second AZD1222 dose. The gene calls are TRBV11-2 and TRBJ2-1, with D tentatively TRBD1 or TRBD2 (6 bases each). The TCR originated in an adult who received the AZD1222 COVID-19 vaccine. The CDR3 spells CASSSVSGAHNEQFF. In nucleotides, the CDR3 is TGTGCCAGCAGCTCAGTTTCGGGGGCGCACAATGAGCAGTTCTTC.